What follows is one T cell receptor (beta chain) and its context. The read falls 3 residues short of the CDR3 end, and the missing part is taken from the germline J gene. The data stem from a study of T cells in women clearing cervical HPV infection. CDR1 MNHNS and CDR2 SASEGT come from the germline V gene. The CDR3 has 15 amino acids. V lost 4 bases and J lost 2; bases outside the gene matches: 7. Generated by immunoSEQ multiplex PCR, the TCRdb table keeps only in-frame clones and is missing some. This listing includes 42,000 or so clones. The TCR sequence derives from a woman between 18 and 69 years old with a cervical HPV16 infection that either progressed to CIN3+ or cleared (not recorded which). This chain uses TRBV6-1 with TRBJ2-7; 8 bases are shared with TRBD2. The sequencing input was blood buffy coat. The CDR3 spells CASSGTTGGAYEQYF. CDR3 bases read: TGTGCCAGCAGTGGAACAACGGGGGGGGCCTACGAG.